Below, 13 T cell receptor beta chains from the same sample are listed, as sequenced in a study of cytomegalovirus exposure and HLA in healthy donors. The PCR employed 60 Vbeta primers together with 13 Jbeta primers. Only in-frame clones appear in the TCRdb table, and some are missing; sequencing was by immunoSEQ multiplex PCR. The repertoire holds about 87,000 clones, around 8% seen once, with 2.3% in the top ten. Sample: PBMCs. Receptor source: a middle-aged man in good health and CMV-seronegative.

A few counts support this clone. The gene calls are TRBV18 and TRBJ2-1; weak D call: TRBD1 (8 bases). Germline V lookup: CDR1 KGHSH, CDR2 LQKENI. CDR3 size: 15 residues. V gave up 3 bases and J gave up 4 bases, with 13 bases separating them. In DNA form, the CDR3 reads TGTGCCAGCTCACCCGGACAGGGACTATACAATGAGCAGTTCTTC. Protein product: CASSPGQGLYNEQFF.

The DNA for the CDR3 is TGTGCCAGCAGCCAAGATTGGAGCCTTCCAGACTCTGGGGCCAACGTCCTGACTTTC. Translating gives CASSQDWSLPDSGANVLTF. This rearrangement joins TRBV4-2 to TRBJ2-6; no clear D. This CDR3 has 19 residues. With 0 bases removed from V and 0 bases from J, the gap between germline ends came to 15 bases. Germline V gene lookup returns CDR1 LGHNA and CDR2 YNFKEQ.

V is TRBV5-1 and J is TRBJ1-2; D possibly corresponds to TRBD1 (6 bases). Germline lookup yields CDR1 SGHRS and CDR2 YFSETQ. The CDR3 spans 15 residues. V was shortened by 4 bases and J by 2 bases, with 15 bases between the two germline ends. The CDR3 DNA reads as TGCGCCAGCAGCCCTGCAGGGGAAACAAACTATGGCTACACCTTC. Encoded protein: CASSPAGETNYGYTF.

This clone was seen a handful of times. CDR3 DNA sequence: TGCGCCAGCAGCCAAGATCGCGGCAGGGACTATGGCTACACCTTC. Translated, it gives CASSQDRGRDYGYTF. The chain is built from TRBV4-3 and TRBJ1-2, with D possibly being TRBD1 (5 bases). Trimming took 0 bases from V and 3 from J, leaving 11 bases between them. The CDR3 covers 15 residues. CDR1 LGHNA and CDR2 YSLEER come from the germline V gene.

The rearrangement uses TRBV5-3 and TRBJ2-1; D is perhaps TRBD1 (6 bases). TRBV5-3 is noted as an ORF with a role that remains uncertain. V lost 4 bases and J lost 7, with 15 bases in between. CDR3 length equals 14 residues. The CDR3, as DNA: TGTGCCAGAAGCAGGCTGGGGGCCGCAAATGAGCAGTTCTTC. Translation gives CARSRLGAANEQFF.

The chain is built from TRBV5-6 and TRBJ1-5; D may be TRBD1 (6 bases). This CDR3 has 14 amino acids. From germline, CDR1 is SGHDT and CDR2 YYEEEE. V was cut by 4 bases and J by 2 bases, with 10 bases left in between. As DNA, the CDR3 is TGTGCCAGCAGCGTACAGGGTCGCAATCAGCCCCAGCATTTT. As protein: CASSVQGRNQPQHF. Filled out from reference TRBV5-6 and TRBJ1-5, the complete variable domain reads DAGVTQSPTHLIKTRGQQVTLRCSPKSGHDTVSWYQQALGQGPQFIFQYYEEEERQRGNFPDRFSGHQFPNYSSELNVNALLLGDSALYLCASSVQGRNQPQHFGDGTRLSIL.

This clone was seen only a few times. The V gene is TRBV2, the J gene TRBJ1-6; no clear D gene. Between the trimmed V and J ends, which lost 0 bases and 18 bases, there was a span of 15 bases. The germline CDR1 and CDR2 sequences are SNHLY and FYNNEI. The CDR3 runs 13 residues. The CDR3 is CASSEAFGFTPHF. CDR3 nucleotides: TGTGCCAGCAGTGAAGCGTTTGGTTTTACTCCCCACTTT.

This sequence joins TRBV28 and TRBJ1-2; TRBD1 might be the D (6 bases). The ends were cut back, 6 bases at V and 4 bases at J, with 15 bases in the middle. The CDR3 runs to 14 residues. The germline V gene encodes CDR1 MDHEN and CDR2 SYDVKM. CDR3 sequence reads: CASSPTQGAYGYTF. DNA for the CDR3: TGTGCCAGCAGCCCAACACAGGGAGCCTATGGCTACACCTTC.

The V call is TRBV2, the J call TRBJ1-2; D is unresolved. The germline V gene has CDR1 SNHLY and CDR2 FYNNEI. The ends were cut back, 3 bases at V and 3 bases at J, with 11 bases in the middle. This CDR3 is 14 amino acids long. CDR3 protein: CASSEGGRDYGYTF. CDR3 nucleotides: TGTGCCAGCAGTGAGGGCGGGAGGGACTATGGCTACACCTTC.

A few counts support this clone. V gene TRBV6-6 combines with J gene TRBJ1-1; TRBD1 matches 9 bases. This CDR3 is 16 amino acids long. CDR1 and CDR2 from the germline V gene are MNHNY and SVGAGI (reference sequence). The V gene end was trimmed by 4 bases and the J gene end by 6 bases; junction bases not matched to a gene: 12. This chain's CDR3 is CASSSNRDRAHAEAFF. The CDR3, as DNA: TGTGCCAGCAGTTCCAACCGGGACAGGGCTCACGCTGAAGCTTTCTTT.

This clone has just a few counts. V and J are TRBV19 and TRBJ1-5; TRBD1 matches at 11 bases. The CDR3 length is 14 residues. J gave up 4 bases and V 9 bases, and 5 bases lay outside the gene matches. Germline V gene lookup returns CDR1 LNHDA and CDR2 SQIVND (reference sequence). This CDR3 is CASRGQGVNQPQHF. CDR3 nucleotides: TGTGCCAGCCGGGGACAGGGGGTTAATCAGCCCCAGCATTTT.

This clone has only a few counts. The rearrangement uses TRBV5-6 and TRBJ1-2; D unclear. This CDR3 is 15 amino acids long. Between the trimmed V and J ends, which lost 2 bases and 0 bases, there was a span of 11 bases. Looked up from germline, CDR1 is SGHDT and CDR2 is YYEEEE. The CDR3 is CASSFHRLANYGYTF. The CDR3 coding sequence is TGTGCCAGCAGCTTCCACCGGTTAGCTAACTATGGCTACACCTTC.

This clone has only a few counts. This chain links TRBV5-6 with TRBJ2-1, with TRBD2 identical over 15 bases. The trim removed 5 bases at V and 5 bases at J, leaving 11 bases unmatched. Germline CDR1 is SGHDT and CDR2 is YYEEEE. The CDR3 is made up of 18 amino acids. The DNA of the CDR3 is TGTGCCAGCAGGAGGGGACTAGCGGGAGGATGGCCCAACAATGAGCAGTTCTTC. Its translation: CASRRGLAGGWPNNEQFF.